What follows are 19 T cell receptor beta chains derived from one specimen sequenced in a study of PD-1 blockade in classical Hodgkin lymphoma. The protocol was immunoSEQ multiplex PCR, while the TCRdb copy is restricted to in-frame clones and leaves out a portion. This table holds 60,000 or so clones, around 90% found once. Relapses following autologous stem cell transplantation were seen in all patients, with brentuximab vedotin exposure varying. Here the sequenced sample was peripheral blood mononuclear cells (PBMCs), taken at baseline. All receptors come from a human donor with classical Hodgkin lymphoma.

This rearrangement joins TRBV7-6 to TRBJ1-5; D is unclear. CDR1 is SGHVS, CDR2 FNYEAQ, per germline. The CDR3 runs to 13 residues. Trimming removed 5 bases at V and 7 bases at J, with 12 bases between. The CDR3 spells CASSPSNQQPQHF. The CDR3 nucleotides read TGTGCCAGCAGCCCCAGCAACCAGCAGCCCCAGCATTTT. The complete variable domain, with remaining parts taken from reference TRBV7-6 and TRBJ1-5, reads GAGVSQSPRYKVTKRGQDVALRCDPISGHVSLYWYRQALGQGPEFLTYFNYEAQQDKSGLPNDRFSAERPEGSISTLTIQRTEQRDSAMYRCASSPSNQQPQHFGDGTRLSIL.

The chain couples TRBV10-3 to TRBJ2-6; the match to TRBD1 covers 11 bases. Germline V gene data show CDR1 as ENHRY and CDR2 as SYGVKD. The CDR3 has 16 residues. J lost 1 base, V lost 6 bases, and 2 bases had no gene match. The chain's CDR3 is CAIRGQGASGANVLTF. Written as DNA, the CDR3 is TGTGCCATCAGAGGACAGGGGGCTTCTGGGGCCAACGTCCTGACTTTC.

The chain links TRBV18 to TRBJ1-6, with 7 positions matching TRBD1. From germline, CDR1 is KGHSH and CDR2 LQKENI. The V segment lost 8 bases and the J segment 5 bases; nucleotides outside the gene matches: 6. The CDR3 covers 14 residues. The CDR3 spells CASRPGTDNSPLHF. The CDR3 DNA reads TGTGCCAGCCGACCCGGGACAGATAATTCACCCCTCCACTTT.

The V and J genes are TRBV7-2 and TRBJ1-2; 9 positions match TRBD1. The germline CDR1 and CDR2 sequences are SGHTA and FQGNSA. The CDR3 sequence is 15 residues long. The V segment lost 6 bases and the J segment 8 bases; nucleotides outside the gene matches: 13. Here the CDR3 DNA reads TGTGCCAGCAGACAGGGGGCAAATTCTGCGTCAGGCTACACCTTC. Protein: CASRQGANSASGYTF.

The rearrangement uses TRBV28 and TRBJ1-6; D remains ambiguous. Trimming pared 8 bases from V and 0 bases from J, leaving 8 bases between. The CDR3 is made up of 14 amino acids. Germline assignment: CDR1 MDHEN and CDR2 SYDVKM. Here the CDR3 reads CASEAGSYNSPLHF. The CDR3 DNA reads TGTGCCAGCGAGGCAGGCTCCTATAATTCACCCCTCCACTTT.

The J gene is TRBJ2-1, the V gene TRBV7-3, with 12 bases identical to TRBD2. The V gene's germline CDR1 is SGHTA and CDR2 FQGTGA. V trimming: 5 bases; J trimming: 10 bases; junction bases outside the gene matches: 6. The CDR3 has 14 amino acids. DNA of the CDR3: TGTGCCAGCAGCCCTGGGACTAGCGGGCTGGAGCAGTTCTTC. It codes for CASSPGTSGLEQFF.

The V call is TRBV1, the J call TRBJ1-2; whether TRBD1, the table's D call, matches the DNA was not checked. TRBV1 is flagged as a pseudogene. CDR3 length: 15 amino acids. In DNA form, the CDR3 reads TGCACCAGCAGCCGGAACGCGACAGGGTTGGGTGGCTACACCTTC. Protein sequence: CTSSRNATGLGGYTF.

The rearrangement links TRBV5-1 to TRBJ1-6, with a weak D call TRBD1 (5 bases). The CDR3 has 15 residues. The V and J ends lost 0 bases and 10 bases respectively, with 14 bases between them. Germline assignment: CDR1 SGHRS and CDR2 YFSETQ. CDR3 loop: CASSLVSGLLSPLHF. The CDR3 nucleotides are TGCGCCAGCAGCTTGGTCTCAGGGTTGCTATCACCCCTCCACTTT.

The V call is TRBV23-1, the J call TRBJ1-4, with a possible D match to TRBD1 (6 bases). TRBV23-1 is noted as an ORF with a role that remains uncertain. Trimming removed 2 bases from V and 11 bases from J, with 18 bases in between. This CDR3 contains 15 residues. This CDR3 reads CASSQPYREQGKLFF. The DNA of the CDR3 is TGCGCCAGCAGTCAACCGTACAGGGAACAAGGGAAACTGTTTTTT.

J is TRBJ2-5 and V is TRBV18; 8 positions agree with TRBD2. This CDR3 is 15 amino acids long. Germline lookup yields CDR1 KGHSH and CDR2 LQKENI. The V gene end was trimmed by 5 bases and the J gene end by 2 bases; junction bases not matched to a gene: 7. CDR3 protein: CASSTSGPFQETQYF. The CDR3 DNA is TGTGCCAGCTCAACTAGCGGCCCTTTTCAAGAGACCCAGTACTTC. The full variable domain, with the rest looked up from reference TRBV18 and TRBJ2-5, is NAGVMQNPRHLVRRRGQEARLRCSPMKGHSHVYWYRQLPEEGLKFMVYLQKENIIDESGMPKERFSAEFPKEGPSILRIQQVVRGDSAAYFCASSTSGPFQETQYFGPGTRLLVL.

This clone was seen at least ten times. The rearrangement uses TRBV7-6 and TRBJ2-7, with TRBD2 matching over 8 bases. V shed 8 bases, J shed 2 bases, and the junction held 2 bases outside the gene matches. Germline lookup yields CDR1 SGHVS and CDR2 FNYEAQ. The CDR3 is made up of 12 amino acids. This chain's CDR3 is CASWTSPYEQYF. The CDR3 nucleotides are TGTGCCAGCTGGACTAGCCCCTACGAGCAGTACTTC.

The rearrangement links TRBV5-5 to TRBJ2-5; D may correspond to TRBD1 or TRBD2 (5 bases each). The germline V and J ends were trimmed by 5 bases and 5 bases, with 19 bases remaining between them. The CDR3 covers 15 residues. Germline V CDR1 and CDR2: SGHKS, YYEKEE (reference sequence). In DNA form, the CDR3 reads TGTGCCAGCAGGGCCGGGACCCCCATGGGGGAGACCCAGTACTTC. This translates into CASRAGTPMGETQYF.

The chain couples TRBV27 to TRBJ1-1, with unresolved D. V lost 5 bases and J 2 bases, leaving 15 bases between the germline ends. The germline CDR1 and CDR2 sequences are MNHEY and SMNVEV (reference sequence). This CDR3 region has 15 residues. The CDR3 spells CASSPGLEGNTEAFF. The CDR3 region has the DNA TGTGCCAGCAGTCCCGGCCTCGAGGGCAACACTGAAGCTTTCTTT.

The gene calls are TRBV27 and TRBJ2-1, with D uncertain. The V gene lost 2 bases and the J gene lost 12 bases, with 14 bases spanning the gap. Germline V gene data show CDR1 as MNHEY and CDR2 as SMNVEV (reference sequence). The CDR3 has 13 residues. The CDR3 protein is CASSLRVRHLQFF. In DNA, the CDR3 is TGTGCCAGCAGTTTACGGGTTCGGCATCTGCAGTTCTTC.

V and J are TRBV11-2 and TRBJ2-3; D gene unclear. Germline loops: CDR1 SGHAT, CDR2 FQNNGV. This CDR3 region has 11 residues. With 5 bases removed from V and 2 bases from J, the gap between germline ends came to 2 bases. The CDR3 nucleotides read TGTGCCAGCAGCCACACAGATACGCAGTATTTT. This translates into CASSHTDTQYF.

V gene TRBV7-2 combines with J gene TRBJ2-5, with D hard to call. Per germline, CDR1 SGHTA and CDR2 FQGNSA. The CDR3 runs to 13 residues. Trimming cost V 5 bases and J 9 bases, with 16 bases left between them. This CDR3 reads CASSRQRPGSQYF. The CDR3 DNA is TGTGCCAGCAGCCGACAACGGCCTGGGTCCCAGTACTTC.

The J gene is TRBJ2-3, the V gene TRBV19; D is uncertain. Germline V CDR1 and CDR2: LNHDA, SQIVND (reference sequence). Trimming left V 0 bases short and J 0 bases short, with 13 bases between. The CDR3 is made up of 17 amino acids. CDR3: CASSIDLSGTSTDTQYF. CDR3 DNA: TGTGCCAGTAGTATAGATCTATCCGGTACTAGCACAGATACGCAGTATTTT. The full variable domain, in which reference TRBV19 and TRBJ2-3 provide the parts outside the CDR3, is DGGITQSPKYLFRKEGQNVTLSCEQNLNHDAMYWYRQDPGQGLRLIYYSQIVNDFQKGDIAEGYSVSREKKESFPLTVTSAQKNPTAFYLCASSIDLSGTSTDTQYFGPGTRLTVL.

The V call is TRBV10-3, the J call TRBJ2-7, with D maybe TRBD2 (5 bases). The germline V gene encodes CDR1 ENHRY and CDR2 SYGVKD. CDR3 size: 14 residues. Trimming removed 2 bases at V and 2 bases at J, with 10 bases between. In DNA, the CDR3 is TGTGCCATCAGTGAGCGGGGTTACACCTACGAGCAGTACTTC. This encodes CAISERGYTYEQYF.

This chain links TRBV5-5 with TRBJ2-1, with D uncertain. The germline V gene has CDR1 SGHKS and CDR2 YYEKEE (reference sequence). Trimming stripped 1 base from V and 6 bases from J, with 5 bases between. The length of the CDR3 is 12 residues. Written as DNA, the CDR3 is TGTGCCAGCAGCTTGAGCACCAATGAGCAGTTCTTC. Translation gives CASSLSTNEQFF.